This T cell receptor beta chain stems from a study of T cells in localized non-small cell lung cancer. Study-level findings and limits: Among the top 100 tumor clones, a median 57 appeared in adjacent lung.

With respect to this clone: Its antigen remains unidentified.

Libraries were prepared by immunoSEQ multiplex PCR; TCRdb keeps only in-frame clonotypes and omits some of them. Of tens of thousands of clones in the sample, roughly 80% are singletons; the top ten hold 15% to 20%. The CDR3 runs 14 residues. The V gene's germline CDR1 is MNHNS and CDR2 SASEGT. Trimming shortened V by 7 bases and J by 1 base, and 13 bases separated the two germline ends. The sequence derives from a man between 40 and 70 years old with stage II squamous cell lung carcinoma. Material: PBMCs, obtained before any cancer treatment. The chain has TRBV6-1 and TRBJ2-5; D perhaps matches TRBD2 (6 bases). The CDR3 spells CASILPGVQETQYF. CDR3 nucleotides: TGTGCCAGCATTCTCCCGGGGGTCCAAGAGACCCAGTACTTC.